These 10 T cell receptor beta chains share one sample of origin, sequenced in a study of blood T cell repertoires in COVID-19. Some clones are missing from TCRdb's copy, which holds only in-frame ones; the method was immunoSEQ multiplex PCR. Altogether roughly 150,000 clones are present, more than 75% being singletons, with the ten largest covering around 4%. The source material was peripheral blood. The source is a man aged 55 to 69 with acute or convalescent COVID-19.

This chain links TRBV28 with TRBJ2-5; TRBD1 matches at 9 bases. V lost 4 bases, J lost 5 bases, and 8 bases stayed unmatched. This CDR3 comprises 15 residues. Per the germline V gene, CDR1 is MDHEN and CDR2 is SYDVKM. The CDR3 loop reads CASSSPGQGLETQYF. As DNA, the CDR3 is TGTGCCAGCAGTTCGCCGGGACAGGGTCTGGAGACCCAGTACTTC. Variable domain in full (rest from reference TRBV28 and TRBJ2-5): DVKVTQSSRYLVKRTGEKVFLECVQDMDHENMFWYRQDPGLGLRLIYFSYDVKMKEKGDIPEGYSVSREKKERFSLILESASTNQTSMYLCASSSPGQGLETQYFGPGTRLLVL.

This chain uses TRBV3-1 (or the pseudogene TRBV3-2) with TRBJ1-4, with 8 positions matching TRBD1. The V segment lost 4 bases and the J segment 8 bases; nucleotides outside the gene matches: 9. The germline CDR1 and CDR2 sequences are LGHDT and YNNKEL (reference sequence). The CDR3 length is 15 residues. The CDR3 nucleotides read TGTGCCAGCAGCCCTCAACAGGGGGTGGTGGAAAAACTGTTTTTT. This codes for CASSPQQGVVEKLFF.

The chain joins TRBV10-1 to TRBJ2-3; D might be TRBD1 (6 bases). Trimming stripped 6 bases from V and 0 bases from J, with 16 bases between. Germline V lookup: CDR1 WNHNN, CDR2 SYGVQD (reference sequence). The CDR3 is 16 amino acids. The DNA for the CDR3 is TGCGCCAGCAGCGACACAGGGTCACCTAGCACAGATACGCAGTATTTT. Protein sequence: CASSDTGSPSTDTQYF.

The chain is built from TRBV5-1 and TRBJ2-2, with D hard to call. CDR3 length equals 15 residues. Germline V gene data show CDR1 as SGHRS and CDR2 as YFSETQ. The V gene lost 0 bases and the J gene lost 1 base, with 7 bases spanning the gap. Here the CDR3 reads CASSLEPGNTGELFF. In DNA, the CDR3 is TGCGCCAGCAGCTTGGAGCCAGGGAACACCGGGGAGCTGTTTTTT.

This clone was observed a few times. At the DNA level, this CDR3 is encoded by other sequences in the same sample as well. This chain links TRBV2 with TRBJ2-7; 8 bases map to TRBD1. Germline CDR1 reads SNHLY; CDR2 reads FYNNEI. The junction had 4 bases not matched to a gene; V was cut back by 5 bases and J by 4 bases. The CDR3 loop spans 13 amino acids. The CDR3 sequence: CASSLQGDYEQYF. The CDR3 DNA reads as TGTGCCAGCAGTCTACAGGGGGATTACGAGCAGTACTTC.

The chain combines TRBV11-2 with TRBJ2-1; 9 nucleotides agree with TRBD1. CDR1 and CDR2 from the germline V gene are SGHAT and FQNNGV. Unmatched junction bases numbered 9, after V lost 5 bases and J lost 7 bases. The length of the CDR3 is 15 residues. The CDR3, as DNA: TGTGCCAGCAGCCACAACAGGGGGCGCGGGAATGAGCAGTTCTTC. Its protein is CASSHNRGRGNEQFF.

DNA of the CDR3: TGTGCCAGCAGTCATACAGCGGGAGACGACTACGAGCAGTACTTC. Encoded protein: CASSHTAGDDYEQYF. The chain recombines TRBV6-5 with TRBJ2-7, with 8 bases lining up with TRBD2. Germline trimming cut 5 bases from V and 3 bases from J; bases unmatched to any gene: 9. Germline CDR1 is MNHEY and CDR2 is SVGAGI. This CDR3 is 15 amino acids long.

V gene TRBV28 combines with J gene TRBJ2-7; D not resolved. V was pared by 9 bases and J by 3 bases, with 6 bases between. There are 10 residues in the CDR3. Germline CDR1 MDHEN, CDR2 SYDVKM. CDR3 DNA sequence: TGTGCCAGTTCCCTCTACGAGCAGTACTTC. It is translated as CASSLYEQYF.

CDR3 sequence: CSASLNKPAEQYF. The DNA of the CDR3 is TGCAGTGCTAGTTTAAATAAGCCCGCCGAGCAGTACTTC. J is TRBJ2-7 and V is TRBV20-1; D not resolved. The CDR3 extends over 13 amino acids. Trimming stripped 3 bases from V and 6 bases from J, with 15 bases between. Germline V gives CDR1 DFQATT, CDR2 SNEGSKA (reference sequence).

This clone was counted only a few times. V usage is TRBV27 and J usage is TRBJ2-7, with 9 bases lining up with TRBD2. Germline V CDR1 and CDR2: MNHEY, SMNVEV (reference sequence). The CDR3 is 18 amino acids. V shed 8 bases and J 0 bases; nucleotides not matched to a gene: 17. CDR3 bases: TGTGCCAGCCGGTCGTGGCGGGAGGGCTTGTATAGCTCCTACGAGCAGTACTTC. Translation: CASRSWREGLYSSYEQYF.